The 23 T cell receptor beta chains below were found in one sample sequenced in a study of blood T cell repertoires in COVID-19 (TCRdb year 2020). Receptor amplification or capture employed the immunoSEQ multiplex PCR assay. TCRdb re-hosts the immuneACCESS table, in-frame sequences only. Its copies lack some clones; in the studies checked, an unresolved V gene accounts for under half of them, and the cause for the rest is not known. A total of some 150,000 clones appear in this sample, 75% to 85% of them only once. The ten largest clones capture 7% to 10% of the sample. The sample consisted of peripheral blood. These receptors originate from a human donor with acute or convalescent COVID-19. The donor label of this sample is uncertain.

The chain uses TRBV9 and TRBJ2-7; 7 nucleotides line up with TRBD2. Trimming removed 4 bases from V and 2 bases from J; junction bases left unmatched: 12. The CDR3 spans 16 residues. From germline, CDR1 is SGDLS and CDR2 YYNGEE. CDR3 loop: CASSPKRAGTPYEQYV. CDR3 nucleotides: TGTGCCAGCAGCCCCAAGAGAGCGGGGACCCCCTACGAGCAGTACGTC.

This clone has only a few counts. The CDR3 region has the DNA TGTGCCAGCAGCTCTACTAGCGGGGGTTACAATGAGCAGTTCTTC. It codes for CASSSTSGGYNEQFF. The J gene is TRBJ2-1, the V gene TRBV7-3, with 11 bases that match TRBD2. The CDR3 covers 15 residues. CDR1 and CDR2 from the germline V gene are SGHTA and FQGTGA. With V trimmed by 4 bases and J by 4 bases, 3 bases remained unmatched.

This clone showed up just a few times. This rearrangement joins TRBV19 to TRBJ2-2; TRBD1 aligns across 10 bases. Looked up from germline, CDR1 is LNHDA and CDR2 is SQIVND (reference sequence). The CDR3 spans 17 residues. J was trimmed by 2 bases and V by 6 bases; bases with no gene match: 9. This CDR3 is CASSPLGDRGNTGELFF. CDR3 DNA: TGTGCCAGTAGCCCCCTCGGGGACAGGGGTAACACCGGGGAGCTGTTTTTT.

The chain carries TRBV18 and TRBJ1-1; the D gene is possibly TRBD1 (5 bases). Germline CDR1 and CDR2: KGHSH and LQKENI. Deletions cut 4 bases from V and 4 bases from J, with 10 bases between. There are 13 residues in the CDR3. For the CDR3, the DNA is TGTGCCAGCTCACAGGGGCAGGGCACTGAAGCTTTCTTT. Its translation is CASSQGQGTEAFF.

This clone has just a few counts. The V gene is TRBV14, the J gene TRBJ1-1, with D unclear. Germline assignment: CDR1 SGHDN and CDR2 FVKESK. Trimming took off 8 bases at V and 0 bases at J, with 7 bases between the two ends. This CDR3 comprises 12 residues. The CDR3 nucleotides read TGTGCCAGCCGGGGATTGAACACTGAAGCTTTCTTT. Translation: CASRGLNTEAFF.

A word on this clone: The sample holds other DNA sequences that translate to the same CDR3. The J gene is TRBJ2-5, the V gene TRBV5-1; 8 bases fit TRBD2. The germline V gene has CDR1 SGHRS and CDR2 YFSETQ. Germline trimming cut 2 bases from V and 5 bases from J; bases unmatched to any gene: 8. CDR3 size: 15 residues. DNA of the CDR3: TGCGCCAGCAGCTTCGCACGGGGGGGTCGGGAGACCCAGTACTTC. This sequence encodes CASSFARGGRETQYF.

CDR3 sequence: CASSSGLGGDTQYF. Written as DNA, the CDR3 is TGTGCCAGCAGCTCCGGACTAGGAGGAGATACGCAGTATTTT. This chain joins TRBV9 and TRBJ2-3; 7 nucleotides line up with TRBD2. V was clipped by 4 bases and J by 5 bases; unmatched bases: 7. The CDR3 totals 14 residues. From germline, CDR1 is SGDLS and CDR2 YYNGEE.

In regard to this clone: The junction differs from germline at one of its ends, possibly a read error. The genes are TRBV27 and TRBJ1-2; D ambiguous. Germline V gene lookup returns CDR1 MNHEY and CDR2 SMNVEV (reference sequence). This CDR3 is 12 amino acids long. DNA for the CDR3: TGTGCCAGCAGAAGGGCGGAGGGTCCCAGCCTCTTC. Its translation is CASRRAEGPSLF.

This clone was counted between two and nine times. CDR3 in DNA: TGTGCCAGCAGCCAAGATGGGCCAGGGCCCGGGGCCAACGTCCTGACTTTC. Translation gives CASSQDGPGPGANVLTF. V and J are TRBV4-2 and TRBJ2-6; D may be TRBD1 (5 bases). Germline lookup yields CDR1 LGHNA and CDR2 YNFKEQ. The CDR3 extends over 17 amino acids. Deletions cut 0 bases from V and 4 bases from J, with 13 bases between.

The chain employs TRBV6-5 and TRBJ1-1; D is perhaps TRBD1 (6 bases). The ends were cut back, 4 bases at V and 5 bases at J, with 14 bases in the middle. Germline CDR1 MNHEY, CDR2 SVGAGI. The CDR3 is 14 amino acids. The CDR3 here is CASSSSRGFTEAFF. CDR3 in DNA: TGTGCCAGCAGTTCATCCAGGGGATTTACTGAAGCTTTCTTT.

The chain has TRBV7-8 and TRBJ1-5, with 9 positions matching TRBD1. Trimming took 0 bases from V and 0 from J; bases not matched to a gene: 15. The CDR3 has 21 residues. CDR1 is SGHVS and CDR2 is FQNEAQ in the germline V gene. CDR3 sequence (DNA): TGTGCCAGCAGCTTAGCGCGGGTGGGGACAGGGATAAGCCTTAGCAATCAGCCCCAGCATTTT. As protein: CASSLARVGTGISLSNQPQHF.

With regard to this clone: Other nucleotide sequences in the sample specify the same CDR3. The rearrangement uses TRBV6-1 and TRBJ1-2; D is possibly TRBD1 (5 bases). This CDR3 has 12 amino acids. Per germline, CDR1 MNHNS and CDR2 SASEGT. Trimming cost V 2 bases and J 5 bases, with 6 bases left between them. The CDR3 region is CASSEQGYGYTF. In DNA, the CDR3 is TGTGCCAGCAGTGAACAGGGATATGGCTACACCTTC.

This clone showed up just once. The CDR3 loop is CAISDSVSTDTQYF. CDR3 DNA: TGTGCCATCAGTGATTCAGTAAGCACAGATACGCAGTATTTT. The chain uses TRBV10-3 and TRBJ2-3; D gene ambiguous. Trimming shortened V by 3 bases and J by 0 bases, and 7 bases separated the two germline ends. CDR1 is ENHRY, CDR2 SYGVKD, per germline. The CDR3 runs to 14 residues.

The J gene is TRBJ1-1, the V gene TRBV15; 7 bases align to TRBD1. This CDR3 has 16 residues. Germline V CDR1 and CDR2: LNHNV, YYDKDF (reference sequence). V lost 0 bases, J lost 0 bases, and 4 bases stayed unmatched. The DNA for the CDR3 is TGTGCCACCAGCAGAGATTTGGGGACAGTGAACACTGAAGCTTTCTTT. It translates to CATSRDLGTVNTEAFF.

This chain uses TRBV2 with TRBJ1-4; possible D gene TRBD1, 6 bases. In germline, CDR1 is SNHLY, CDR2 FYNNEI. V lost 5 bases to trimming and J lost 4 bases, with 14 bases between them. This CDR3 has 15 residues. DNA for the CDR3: TGTGCCAGCAGTCCCGGGACAATCCGTAATGAAAAACTGTTTTTT. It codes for CASSPGTIRNEKLFF.

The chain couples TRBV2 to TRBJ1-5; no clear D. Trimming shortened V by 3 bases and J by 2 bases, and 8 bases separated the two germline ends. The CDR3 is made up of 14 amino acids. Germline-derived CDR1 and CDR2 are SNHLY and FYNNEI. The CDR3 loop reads CASSDERGNQPQHF. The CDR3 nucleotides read TGTGCCAGCAGTGACGAACGGGGCAATCAGCCCCAGCATTTT. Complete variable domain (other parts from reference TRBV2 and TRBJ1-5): EPEVTQTPSHQVTQMGQEVILRCVPISNHLYFYWYRQILGQKVEFLVSFYNNEISEKSEIFDDQFSVERPDGSNFTLKIRSTKLEDSAMYFCASSDERGNQPQHFGDGTRLSIL.

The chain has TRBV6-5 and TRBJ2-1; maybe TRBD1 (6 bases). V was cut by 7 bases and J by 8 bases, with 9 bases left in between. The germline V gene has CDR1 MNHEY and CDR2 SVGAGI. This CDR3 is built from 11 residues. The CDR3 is CASTRQDEQFF. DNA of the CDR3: TGTGCCAGCACCCGACAGGATGAGCAGTTCTTC.

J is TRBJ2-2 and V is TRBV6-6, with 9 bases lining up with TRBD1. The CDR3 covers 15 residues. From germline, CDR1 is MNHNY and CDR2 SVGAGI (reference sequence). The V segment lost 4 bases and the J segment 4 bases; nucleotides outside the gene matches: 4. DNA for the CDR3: TGTGCCAGCAGTTCACGACAGGGGGTCACCGGGGAGCTGTTTTTT. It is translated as CASSSRQGVTGELFF.

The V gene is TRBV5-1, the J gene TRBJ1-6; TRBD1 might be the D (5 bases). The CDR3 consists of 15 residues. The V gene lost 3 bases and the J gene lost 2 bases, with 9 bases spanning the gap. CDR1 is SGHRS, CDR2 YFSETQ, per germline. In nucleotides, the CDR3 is TGCGCCAGCAGCTCCGGACAAGCCTATAATTCACCCCTCCACTTT. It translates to CASSSGQAYNSPLHF.

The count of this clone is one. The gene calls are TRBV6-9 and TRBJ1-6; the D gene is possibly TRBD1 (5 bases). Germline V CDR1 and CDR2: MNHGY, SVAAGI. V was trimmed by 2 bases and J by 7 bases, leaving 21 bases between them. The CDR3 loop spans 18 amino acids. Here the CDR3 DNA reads TGTGCCAGCAGTTATCCCTGGGGGGGGACCGGGAAAAATTCACCCCTCCACTTT. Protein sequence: CASSYPWGGTGKNSPLHF.

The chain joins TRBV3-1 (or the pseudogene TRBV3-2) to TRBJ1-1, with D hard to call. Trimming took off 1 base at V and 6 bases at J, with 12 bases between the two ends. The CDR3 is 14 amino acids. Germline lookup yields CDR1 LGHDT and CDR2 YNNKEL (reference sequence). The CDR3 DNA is TGTGCCAGCAGCCAAGGTGGGCCGACCCCTGAAGCTTTCTTT. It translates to CASSQGGPTPEAFF.

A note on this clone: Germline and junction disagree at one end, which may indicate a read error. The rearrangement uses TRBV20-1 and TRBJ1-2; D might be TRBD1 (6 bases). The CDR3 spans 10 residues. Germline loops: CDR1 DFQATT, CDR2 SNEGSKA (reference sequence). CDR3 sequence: CSANPQGFAF. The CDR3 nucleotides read TGCAGTGCTAACCCACAGGGATTCGCCTTC.

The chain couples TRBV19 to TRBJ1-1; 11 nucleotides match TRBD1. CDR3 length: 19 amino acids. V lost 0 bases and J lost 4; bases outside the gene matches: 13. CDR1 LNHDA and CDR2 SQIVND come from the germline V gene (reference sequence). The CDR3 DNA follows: TGTGCCAGTAGTATAGATGGGCCGAGGACAGGGGGCGCCCCCACTGAAGCTTTCTTT. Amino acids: CASSIDGPRTGGAPTEAFF.